A selection of T cell receptor beta chains follows, all from one sample in a study of identical twins. TCRdb redid the calling of the 5' RACE reads with MiXCR, one entry per CDR3 protein. The sample gives hundreds of thousands of distinct CDR3 sequences, 8% to 9% of which show up once; around 0.98% is in the top ten. These data were likewise used in another study, on yellow fever vaccine responses in identical twins.

Sequencing was carried out using PBMCs. The source of these receptors is a woman under 30 in good health. Both conserved end residues are part of each CDR3. Fields, in order: J gene, V gene, clone size, D gene, CDR3 protein, CDR3 DNA. The D gene is left open where the match is weak. Not every row has a clone size; where given, it reads once, few, many or a size class.

TRBJ2-5 | TRBV7-2 | few | TRBD2 | CASSETSAFQETQYF | TGTGCCAGCAGCGAGACTAGCGCGTTTCAAGAGACCCAGTACTTC
TRBJ2-3 | TRBV24-1 | few | . | CATSPGPTPTDTQYF | TGTGCCACCAGTCCCGGACCCACCCCCACAGATACGCAGTATTTT
TRBJ2-5 | TRBV28 | . | . | CASSFEAAAETQYF | TGTGCCAGCAGTTTTGAGGCAGCAGCCGAGACCCAGTACTTC
TRBJ2-2 | TRBV20-1 | . | TRBD1 | CSAPDRGRAGELFF | TGCAGTGCCCCGGACAGGGGGCGGGCCGGGGAGCTGTTTTTT
TRBJ2-6 | TRBV7-3 | many | TRBD1 | CASSWTGGSGANVLTF | TGTGCCAGCAGTTGGACAGGGGGCTCTGGGGCCAACGTCCTGACTTTC
TRBJ2-6 | TRBV29-1 | . | . | CSVGNLVSGANVLTF | TGCAGCGTTGGAAACCTCGTCTCTGGGGCCAACGTCCTGACTTTC
TRBJ1-4 | TRBV11-2 | many | . | CASSSGWGFGTTNEKLFF | TGTGCCAGCAGCTCCGGGTGGGGATTTGGTACAACTAATGAAAAACTGTTTTTT
TRBJ2-7 | TRBV29-1 | few | . | CSVEDPGGRFKEQYF | TGCAGCGTTGAAGATCCCGGGGGGCGGTTTAAGGAGCAGTACTTC
TRBJ2-1 | TRBV5-1 | few | . | CASSLAVRSYNEQFF | TGCGCCAGCAGCTTGGCGGTCCGCTCCTACAATGAGCAGTTCTTC
TRBJ1-1 | TRBV7-9 | few | . | CASSLRTDEAFF | TGTGCCAGCAGCTTAAGGACAGATGAAGCTTTCTTT
TRBJ2-7 | TRBV10-2 | . | TRBD1 | CASRTGDFYEQYF | TGCGCCAGTCGGACAGGGGACTTCTACGAGCAGTACTTC
TRBJ2-7 | TRBV27 | few | . | CASSSRGDGSEQYF | TGTGCCAGCAGTTCGAGGGGGGATGGATCGGAGCAGTACTTC
TRBJ2-7 | TRBV2 | few | . | CASSPPGGAEQYF | TGTGCCAGCAGTCCCCCCGGCGGGGCAGAGCAGTACTTC
TRBJ2-3 | TRBV7-8 | . | . | CASRGSPVSTDTQYF | TGTGCCAGCAGGGGGTCCCCGGTGAGCACAGATACGCAGTATTTT
TRBJ2-5 | TRBV29-1 | . | . | CSVVGKQETQYF | TGCAGCGTTGTAGGCAAACAAGAGACCCAGTACTTC
TRBJ2-1 | TRBV6-2/TRBV6-3 | few | TRBD1 | CASSQIRTGVYNEQFF | TGTGCCAGCAGTCAGATTAGGACAGGGGTTTACAATGAGCAGTTCTTC
TRBJ2-5 | TRBV6-2/TRBV6-3 | . | TRBD2 | CASSFEGLAVQETQYF | TGTGCCAGCAGTTTCGAAGGACTAGCGGTTCAAGAGACCCAGTACTTC
TRBJ2-1 | TRBV30 | . | TRBD2 | CAWSAGTSGGYEQFF | TGTGCCTGGAGTGCCGGGACTAGCGGGGGGTATGAGCAGTTCTTC
TRBJ2-3 | TRBV27 | few | . | CASSRLGGGTDTQYF | TGTGCCAGCAGTCGTTTGGGCGGCGGCACAGATACGCAGTATTTT
TRBJ2-7 | TRBV4-1 | . | . | CASSRGASEQYF | TGCGCCAGCAGCCGGGGGGCCAGCGAGCAGTACTTC
TRBJ1-2 | TRBV6-2/TRBV6-3 | few | TRBD1 | CASRTTTGFGYTF | TGTGCCAGCAGAACAACGACAGGGTTTGGCTACACCTTC
TRBJ1-1 | TRBV6-2/TRBV6-3 | few | . | CASSYILVGEAFF | TGTGCCAGCAGTTACATTTTAGTCGGTGAAGCTTTCTTT
TRBJ2-1 | TRBV6-4 | few | TRBD2 | CASSDLAGSDEQFF | TGTGCCAGCAGTGATTTAGCGGGAAGCGATGAGCAGTTCTTC
TRBJ2-1 | TRBV12-2 | . | . | CASRSPLAGDYNEQFF | TGTGCAAGTCGCTCTCCTCTAGCGGGGGACTACAATGAGCAGTTCTTC
TRBJ2-1 | TRBV14 | few | . | CASSHRFREAYNEQFF | TGTGCCAGCAGCCACCGATTCAGGGAAGCTTACAATGAGCAGTTCTTC
TRBJ2-1 | TRBV20-1 | few | TRBD2 | CSARVPLAGATYNEQFF | TGCAGTGCTAGAGTGCCCCTTGCGGGAGCGACCTACAATGAGCAGTTCTTC
TRBJ1-1 | TRBV5-5 | many | . | CASSLVGTTIIEAFF | TGTGCCAGCAGCTTGGTTGGGACAACGATTATTGAAGCTTTCTTT
TRBJ2-7 | TRBV7-2 | . | . | CASSWSQGYEQYF | TGTGCCAGCAGCTGGAGCCAGGGCTACGAGCAGTACTTC
TRBJ2-7 | TRBV7-2 | . | . | CASSLVGGAREQYF | TGTGCCAGCAGCTTAGTAGGCGGGGCCCGCGAGCAGTACTTC
TRBJ2-7 | TRBV4-1 | few | TRBD1 | CASSQDGTGREQYF | TGCGCCAGCAGCCAAGATGGGACAGGGAGGGAGCAGTACTTC
TRBJ1-1 | TRBV7-9 | many | TRBD1 | CASSFLGQGRNTEAFF | TGTGCCAGCAGCTTCCTGGGACAGGGGCGGAACACTGAAGCTTTCTTT
TRBJ2-5 | TRBV23-1 | few | . | CASSVYPPQETQYF | TGCGCCAGCAGTGTTTACCCCCCCCAAGAGACCCAGTACTTC
TRBJ1-1 | TRBV30 | few | TRBD1 | CAWSTQDRGRVAFF | TGTGCCTGGAGTACCCAAGACAGGGGGCGCGTCGCTTTCTTT
TRBJ1-5 | TRBV11-2 | many | . | CASSLVPPPPWGEVSNQPQHF | TGTGCCAGCAGCTTAGTCCCCCCCCCTCCTTGGGGTGAGGTCAGCAATCAGCCCCAGCATTTT
TRBJ2-1 | TRBV5-1 | many | . | CASSLGIYNEQFF | TGCGCCAGCAGCTTGGGAATTTACAATGAGCAGTTCTTC
TRBJ2-1 | TRBV7-8 | many | . | CASSPLSSASYNEQFF | TGTGCCAGCAGCCCACTTAGTAGCGCGTCCTACAATGAGCAGTTCTTC
TRBJ2-3 | TRBV18 | few | TRBD1 | CASSPFRTGDHTQYF | TGTGCCAGCTCACCATTCAGGACAGGGGATCATACGCAGTATTTT